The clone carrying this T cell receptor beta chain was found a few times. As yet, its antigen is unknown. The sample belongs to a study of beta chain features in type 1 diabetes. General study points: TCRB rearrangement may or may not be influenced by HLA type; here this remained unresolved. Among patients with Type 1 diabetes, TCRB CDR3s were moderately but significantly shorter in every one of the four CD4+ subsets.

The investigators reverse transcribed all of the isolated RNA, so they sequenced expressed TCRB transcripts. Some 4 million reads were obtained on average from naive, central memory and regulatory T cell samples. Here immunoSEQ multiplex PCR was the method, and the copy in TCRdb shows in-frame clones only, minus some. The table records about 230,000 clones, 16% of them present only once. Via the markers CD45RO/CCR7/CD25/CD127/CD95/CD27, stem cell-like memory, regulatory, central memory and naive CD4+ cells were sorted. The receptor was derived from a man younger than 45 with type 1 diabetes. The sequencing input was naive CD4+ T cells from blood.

The CDR3 protein is CASSIQGVNTEAFF. In DNA, the CDR3 is TGTGCCAGTAGTATCCAGGGGGTGAACACTGAAGCTTTCTTT. The rearrangement joins TRBV19 to TRBJ1-1, with 7 positions matching TRBD1. In germline, CDR1 is LNHDA, CDR2 SQIVND (reference sequence). With 3 bases clipped from V and 0 bases from J, the junction kept 1 base outside the gene matches. This CDR3 spans 14 amino acids.